The source of this T cell receptor (beta chain) is a study of vaccination effects on CD4 cells after COVID-19. Broader study findings: In vaccinees who were healthy, merely 1 out of 255 vaccine-induced clones cross-reacted with common cold coronaviruses.

As for this clone: Its antigen remains unknown.

The CDR3 consists of 13 residues. V was trimmed by 0 bases and J by 8 bases, leaving 10 bases between them. CDR1 and CDR2 (germline): LGHDT, YNNKEL (reference sequence). The assay was immunoSEQ multiplex PCR, and TCRdb's table has in-frame clones only and misses some. The data show about 35,000 clones, approximately 78% seen once. Sequencing was preceded by expansion of antigen-specific CD4+ T cells with viral peptide pools in the ViraFEST assay. Having been cultured for roughly 9 days, the cells underwent CD4+ T cell isolation. Each participant was administered two doses of either the BNT162b2 or the mRNA-1273 vaccine. The researchers cultured some 2 million PBMC per well with 8 to 10 IU/ml IL-2 and roughly 9.1 ug/ml peptides. The authors replaced half the medium with IL-2 medium on days 3 and 7.

The clonotype originates from a human donor who received a COVID-19 vaccine. Some clones in this sample may be carry-over from other donors' samples. This material consisted of CD4+ T cells from PBMCs cultured with HCoV-NL63 spike peptides, taken after COVID-19 vaccination. The gene calls are TRBV3-1 (or the pseudogene TRBV3-2) and TRBJ1-2; no reliable D call. CDR3 sequence: CASSQDGGSGYTF. CDR3 sequence (DNA): TGTGCCAGCAGCCAAGACGGTGGGTCCGGCTACACCTTC.